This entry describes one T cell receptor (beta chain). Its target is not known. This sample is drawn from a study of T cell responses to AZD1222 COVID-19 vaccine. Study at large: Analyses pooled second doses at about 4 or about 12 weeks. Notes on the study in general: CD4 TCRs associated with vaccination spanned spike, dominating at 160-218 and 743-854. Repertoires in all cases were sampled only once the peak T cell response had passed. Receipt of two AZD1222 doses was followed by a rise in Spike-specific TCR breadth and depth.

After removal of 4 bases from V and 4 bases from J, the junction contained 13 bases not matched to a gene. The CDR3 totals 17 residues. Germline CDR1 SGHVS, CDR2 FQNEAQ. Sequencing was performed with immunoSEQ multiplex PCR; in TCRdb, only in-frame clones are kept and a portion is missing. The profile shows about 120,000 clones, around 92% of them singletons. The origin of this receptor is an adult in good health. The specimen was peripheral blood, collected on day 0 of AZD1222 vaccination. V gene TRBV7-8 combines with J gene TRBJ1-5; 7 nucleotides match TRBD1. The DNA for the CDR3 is TGTGCCAGCAGCTCATACAGGGGCGGGGGTTTGAATCAGCCCCAGCATTTT. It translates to CASSSYRGGGLNQPQHF.